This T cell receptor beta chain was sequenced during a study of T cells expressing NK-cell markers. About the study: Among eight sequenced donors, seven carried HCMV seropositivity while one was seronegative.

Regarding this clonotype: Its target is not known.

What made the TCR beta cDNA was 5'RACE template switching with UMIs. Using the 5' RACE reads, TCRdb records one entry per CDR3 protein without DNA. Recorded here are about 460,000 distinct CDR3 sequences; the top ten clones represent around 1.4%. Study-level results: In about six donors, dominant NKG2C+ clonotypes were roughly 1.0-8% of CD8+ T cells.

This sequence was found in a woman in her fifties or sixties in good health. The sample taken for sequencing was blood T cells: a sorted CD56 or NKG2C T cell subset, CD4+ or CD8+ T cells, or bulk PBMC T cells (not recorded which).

This CDR3 reads CASGPPNTYEQYF. The genes are TRBV12-5 and TRBJ2-7. The CDR3 is made up of 13 amino acids. Germline V CDR1 and CDR2: LGHNT, FRNRAP.